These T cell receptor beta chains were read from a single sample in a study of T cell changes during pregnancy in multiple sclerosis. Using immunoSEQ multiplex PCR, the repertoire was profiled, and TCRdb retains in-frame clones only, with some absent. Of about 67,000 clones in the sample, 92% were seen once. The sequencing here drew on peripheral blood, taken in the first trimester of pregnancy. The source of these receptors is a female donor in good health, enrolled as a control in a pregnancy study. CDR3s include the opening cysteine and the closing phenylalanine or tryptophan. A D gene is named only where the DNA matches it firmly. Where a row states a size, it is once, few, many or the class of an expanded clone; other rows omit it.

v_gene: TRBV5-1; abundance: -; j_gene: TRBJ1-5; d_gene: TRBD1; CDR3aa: CASSLGQGDQPQHF; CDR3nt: TGCGCCAGCAGCTTGGGGCAGGGGGATCAGCCCCAGCATTTT
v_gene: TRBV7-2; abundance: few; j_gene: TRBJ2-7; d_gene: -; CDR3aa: CASSLSYEQYF; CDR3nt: TGTGCCAGCAGCCTAAGCTACGAGCAGTACTTC
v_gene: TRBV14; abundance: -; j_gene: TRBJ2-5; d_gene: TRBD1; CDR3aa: CASSAGQGVVQETQYF; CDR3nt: TGTGCCAGCAGCGCGGGACAGGGGGTCGTCCAAGAGACCCAGTACTTC
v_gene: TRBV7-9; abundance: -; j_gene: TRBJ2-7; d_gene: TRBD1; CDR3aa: CASSKKDRDEQYF; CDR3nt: TGTGCCAGCAGCAAAAAGGACAGGGACGAGCAGTACTTC
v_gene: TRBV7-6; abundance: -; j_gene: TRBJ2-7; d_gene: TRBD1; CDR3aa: CASSWTGQAYEQYF; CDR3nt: TGTGCCAGCAGCTGGACAGGGCAGGCCTACGAGCAGTACTTC
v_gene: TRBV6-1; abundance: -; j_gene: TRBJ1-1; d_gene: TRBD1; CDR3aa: CASSEPEYIQGGNTEAFF; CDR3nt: TGTGCCAGCAGTGAGCCCGAGTATATACAGGGGGGGAACACTGAAGCTTTCTTT
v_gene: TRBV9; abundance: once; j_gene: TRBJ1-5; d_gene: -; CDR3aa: CASSVGRGGQPQHF; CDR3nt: TGTGCCAGCAGCGTAGGGAGGGGGGGTCAGCCCCAGCATTTT
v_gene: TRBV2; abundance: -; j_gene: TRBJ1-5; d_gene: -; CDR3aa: CASSREGQPQHF; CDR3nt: TGTGCCAGCTCCAGGGAGGGTCAGCCCCAGCATTTT
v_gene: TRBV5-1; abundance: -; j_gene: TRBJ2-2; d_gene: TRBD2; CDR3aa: CASSPGLAGTGELFF; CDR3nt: TGCGCCAGCAGCCCGGGACTAGCGGGTACCGGGGAGCTGTTTTTT
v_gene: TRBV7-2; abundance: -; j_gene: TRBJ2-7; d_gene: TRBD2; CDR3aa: CASSLVGTSKYEQYF; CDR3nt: TGTGCCAGCAGCTTAGTCGGGACTAGCAAATACGAGCAGTACTTC
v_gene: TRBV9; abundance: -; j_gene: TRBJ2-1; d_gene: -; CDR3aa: CASSGDSNEQFF; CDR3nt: TGTGCCAGCAGCGGAGACAGCAATGAGCAGTTCTTC
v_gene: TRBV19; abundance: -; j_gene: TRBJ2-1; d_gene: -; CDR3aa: CASSIARGSGPNEQFF; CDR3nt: TGTGCCAGTAGTATAGCGCGGGGTAGCGGCCCTAATGAGCAGTTCTTC
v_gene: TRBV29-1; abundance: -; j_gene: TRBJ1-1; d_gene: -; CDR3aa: CSVEMKSARTEAFF; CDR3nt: TGCAGCGTTGAAATGAAGTCGGCGAGGACTGAAGCTTTCTTT
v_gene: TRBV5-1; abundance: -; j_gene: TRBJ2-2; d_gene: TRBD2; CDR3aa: CASRSAGANTGELFF; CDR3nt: TGCGCCAGCAGATCTGCGGGAGCGAACACCGGGGAGCTGTTTTTT
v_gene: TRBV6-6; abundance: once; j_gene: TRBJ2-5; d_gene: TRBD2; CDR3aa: CASTLAGVETQYF; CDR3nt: TGTGCCAGCACTCTAGCGGGAGTCGAGACCCAGTACTTC
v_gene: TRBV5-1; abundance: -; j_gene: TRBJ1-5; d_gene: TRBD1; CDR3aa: CASSSGGDQPQHF; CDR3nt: TGCGCCAGCAGTTCAGGGGGAGACCAGCCCCAGCATTTT
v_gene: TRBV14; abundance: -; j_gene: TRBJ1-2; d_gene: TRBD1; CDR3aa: CASSQDWTGLPYGYTF; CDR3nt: TGTGCCAGCAGCCAAGATTGGACAGGGCTCCCCTATGGCTACACCTTC
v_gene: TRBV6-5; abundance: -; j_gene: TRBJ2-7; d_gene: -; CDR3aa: CASSYTPSYEQYF; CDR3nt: TGTGCCAGCAGTTACACACCCAGCTACGAGCAGTACTTC
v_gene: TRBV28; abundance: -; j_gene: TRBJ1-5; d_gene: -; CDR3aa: CASSFPQQPQHF; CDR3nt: TGTGCCAGCAGTTTCCCCCAACAGCCCCAGCATTTT
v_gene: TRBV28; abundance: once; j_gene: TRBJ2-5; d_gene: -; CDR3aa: CAIGGGSYQETQYF; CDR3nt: TGTGCCATCGGTGGAGGGAGTTACCAAGAGACCCAGTACTTC
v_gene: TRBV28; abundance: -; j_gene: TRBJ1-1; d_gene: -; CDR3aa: CASSLVARTEAFF; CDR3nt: TGTGCCAGCAGTTTAGTCGCGAGGACTGAAGCTTTCTTT
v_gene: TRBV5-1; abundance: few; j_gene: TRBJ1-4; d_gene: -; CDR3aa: CASSLTVEEKLFF; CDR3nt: TGCGCCAGCAGCTTGACGGTAGAGGAAAAACTGTTTTTT
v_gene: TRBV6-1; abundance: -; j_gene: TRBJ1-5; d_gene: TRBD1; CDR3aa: CASSDGTGNQPQHF; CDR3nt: TGTGCCAGCAGTGATGGGACAGGGAATCAGCCCCAGCATTTT
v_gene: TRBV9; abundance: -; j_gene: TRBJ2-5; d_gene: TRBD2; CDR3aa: CASSVGTSGQETQYF; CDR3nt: TGTGCCAGCAGCGTAGGGACTAGCGGACAAGAGACCCAGTACTTC
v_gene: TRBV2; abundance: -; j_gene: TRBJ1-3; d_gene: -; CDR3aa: CASSATGNSGNTIYF; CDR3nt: TGTGCCAGCAGTGCTACAGGGAACTCTGGAAACACCATATATTTT
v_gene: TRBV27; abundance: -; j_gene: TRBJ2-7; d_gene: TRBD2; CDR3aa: CASSLEGGRAYEQYF; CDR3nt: TGTGCCAGCAGTTTAGAGGGCGGGAGGGCCTACGAGCAGTACTTC
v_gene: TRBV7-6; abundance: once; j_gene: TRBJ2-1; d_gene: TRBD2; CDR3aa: CASSPAMVAGDGNEQFF; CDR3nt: TGTGCCAGCAGTCCAGCGATGGTAGCGGGGGATGGCAATGAGCAGTTCTTC
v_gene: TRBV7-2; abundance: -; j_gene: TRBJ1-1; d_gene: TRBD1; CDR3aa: CASSLRTGGDTEAFF; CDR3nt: TGTGCCAGCAGCTTAAGGACAGGGGGAGACACTGAAGCTTTCTTT
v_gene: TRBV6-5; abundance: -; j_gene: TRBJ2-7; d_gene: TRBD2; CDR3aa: CASSPTSGASYEQYF; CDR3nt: TGTGCCAGCAGTCCCACTAGCGGAGCCTCCTACGAGCAGTACTTC
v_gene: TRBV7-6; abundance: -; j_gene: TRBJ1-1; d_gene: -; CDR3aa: CASSHREGNTEAFF; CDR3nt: TGTGCCAGCAGCCATAGGGAGGGCAACACTGAAGCTTTCTTT
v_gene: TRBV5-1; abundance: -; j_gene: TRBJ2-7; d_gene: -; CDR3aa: CASSLAEGPSSYEQYF; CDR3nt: TGCGCCAGCAGCTTGGCCGAGGGTCCCTCGAGCTACGAGCAGTACTTC
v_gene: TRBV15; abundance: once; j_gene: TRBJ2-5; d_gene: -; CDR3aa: CATSRLETQYF; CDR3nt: TGTGCCACCAGCAGACTAGAGACCCAGTACTTC
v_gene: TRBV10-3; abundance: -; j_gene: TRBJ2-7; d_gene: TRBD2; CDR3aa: CAIRDPLAGVGEQYF; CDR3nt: TGTGCCATCAGGGATCCCTTAGCGGGAGTTGGCGAGCAGTACTTC
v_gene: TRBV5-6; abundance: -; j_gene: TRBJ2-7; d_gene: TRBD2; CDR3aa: CASSHLLAGGREQYF; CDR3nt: TGTGCCAGCAGCCATCTACTAGCGGGAGGGCGGGAGCAGTACTTC
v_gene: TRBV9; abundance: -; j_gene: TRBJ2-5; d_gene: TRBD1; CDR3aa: CASSATGGPETQYF; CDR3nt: TGTGCCAGCAGCGCCACAGGGGGCCCAGAGACCCAGTACTTC
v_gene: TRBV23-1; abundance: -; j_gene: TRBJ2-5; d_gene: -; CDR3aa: CASSHTGNETQYF; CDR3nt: TGCGCCAGCAGTCACACAGGGAATGAGACCCAGTACTTC
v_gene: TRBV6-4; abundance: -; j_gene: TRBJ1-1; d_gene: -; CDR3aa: CASSDSWQGPMNTEAFF; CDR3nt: TGTGCCAGCAGTGACTCATGGCAGGGCCCCATGAACACTGAAGCTTTCTTT
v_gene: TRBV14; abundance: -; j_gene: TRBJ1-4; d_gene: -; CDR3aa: CASSTGLGLFF; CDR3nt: TGTGCCAGCAGCACCGGACTGGGACTGTTTTTT
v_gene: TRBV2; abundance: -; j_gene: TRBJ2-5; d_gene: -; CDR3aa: CASSRDSGETQYF; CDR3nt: TGTGCCAGCAGTCGGGACTCCGGAGAGACCCAGTACTTC
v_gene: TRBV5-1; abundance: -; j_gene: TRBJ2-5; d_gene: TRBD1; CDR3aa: CASSPYTGQGGSTQYF; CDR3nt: TGCGCCAGCAGCCCCTACACTGGACAGGGTGGGTCGACCCAGTACTTC
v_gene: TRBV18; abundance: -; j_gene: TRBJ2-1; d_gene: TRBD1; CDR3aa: CASSPPGTGVYNEQFF; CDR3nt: TGTGCCAGCTCACCACCCGGGACAGGGGTTTACAATGAGCAGTTCTTC
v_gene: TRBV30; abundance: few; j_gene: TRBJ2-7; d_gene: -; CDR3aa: CAWSLGQGVTYEQYF; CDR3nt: TGTGCCTGGAGTTTGGGTCAGGGTGTTACCTACGAGCAGTACTTC
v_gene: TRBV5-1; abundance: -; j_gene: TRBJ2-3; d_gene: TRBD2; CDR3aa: CASSLGSGSTDTQYF; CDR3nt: TGCGCCAGCAGCTTGGGTAGCGGGAGTACAGATACGCAGTATTTT
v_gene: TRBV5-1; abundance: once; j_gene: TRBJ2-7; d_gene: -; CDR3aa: CASSLGATHSYEQYF; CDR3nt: TGCGCCAGCAGCTTGGGTGCTACCCACTCCTACGAGCAGTACTTC
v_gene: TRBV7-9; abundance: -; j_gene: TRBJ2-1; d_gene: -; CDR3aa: CASSLLTSYNEQFF; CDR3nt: TGTGCCAGCAGCTTACTCACTAGTTACAATGAGCAGTTCTTC
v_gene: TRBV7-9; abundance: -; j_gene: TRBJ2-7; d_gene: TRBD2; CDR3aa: CASSPNSGRGFNEQYF; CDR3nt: TGTGCCAGCAGCCCGAATAGCGGGAGAGGCTTCAACGAGCAGTACTTC
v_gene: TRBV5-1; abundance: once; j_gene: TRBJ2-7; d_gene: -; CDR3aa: CASSLGGGIYEQYF; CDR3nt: TGCGCCAGCAGCCTCGGAGGGGGCATCTACGAGCAGTACTTC
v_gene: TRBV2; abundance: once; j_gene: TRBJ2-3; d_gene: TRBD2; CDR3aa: CASSELAERSTDTQYF; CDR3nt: TGTGCCAGCAGTGAGCTAGCGGAGCGCAGCACAGATACGCAGTATTTT
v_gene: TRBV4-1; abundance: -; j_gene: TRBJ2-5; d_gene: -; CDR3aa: CASSHKGPAGPSQYF; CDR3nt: TGCGCCAGCAGCCACAAAGGCCCCGCAGGGCCATCCCAGTACTTC
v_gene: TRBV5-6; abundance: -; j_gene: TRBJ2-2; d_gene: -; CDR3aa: CASSFLAGELFF; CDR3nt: TGTGCCAGCAGCTTTTTAGCCGGGGAGCTGTTTTTT
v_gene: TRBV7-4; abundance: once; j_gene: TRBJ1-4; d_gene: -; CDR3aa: CPPGDEKLFF; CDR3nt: TGTCCCCCGGGGGATGAAAAACTGTTTTTT
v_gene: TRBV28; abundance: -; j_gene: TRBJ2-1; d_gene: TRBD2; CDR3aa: CASGLAVYNEQFF; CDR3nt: TGTGCCAGTGGACTAGCGGTGTACAATGAGCAGTTCTTC
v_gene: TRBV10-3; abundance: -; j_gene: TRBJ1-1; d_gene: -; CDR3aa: CAISDPKGGLLMNTEAFF; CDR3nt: TGTGCCATCAGTGACCCGAAGGGAGGGTTACTCATGAACACTGAAGCTTTCTTT